Each of the 21 T cell receptor beta chains below was sequenced from the same sample in a study of blood T cell repertoires in COVID-19. TCRdb's table, derived via immunoSEQ multiplex PCR, lists solely in-frame clones and lacks some. The repertoire consists of about 78,000 clones, with 86% occurring once and the leading ten covering around 5%. The sequencing input was peripheral blood. These receptors came from a man aged 50 to 59 with active or convalescent COVID-19.

The chain couples TRBV25-1 to TRBJ1-1; 10 bases align to TRBD1. The CDR3 runs to 16 residues. V lost 4 bases to trimming and J lost 3 bases; unmatched junction nucleotides: 8. Germline V lookup: CDR1 MGHDK, CDR2 SYGVNS. CDR3 protein: CASSAFGQGVDTEAFF. The CDR3 DNA follows: TGTGCCAGCAGTGCCTTCGGACAGGGGGTGGACACTGAAGCTTTCTTT. Complete variable domain (other parts from reference TRBV25-1 and TRBJ1-1): EADIYQTPRYLVIGTGKKITLECSQTMGHDKMYWYQQDPGMELHLIHYSYGVNSTEKGDLSSESTVSRIRTEHFPLTLESARPSHTSQYLCASSAFGQGVDTEAFFGQGTRLTVV.

The CDR3 here is CASRDNSYEQYF. The CDR3 DNA follows: TGTGCCAGCAGAGACAACTCCTACGAGCAGTACTTC. This chain connects TRBV2 to TRBJ2-7; D gene uncertain. Trimming left V 6 bases short and J 0 bases short, with 6 bases between. CDR3 size: 12 residues. Germline V gene lookup returns CDR1 SNHLY and CDR2 FYNNEI.

The J gene is TRBJ1-2, the V gene TRBV7-9; 9 bases are shared with TRBD1. Trimming removed 5 bases from V and 5 bases from J; junction bases left unmatched: 12. The CDR3 totals 16 residues. CDR1 SEHNR and CDR2 FQNEAQ come from the germline V gene (reference sequence). CDR3 nucleotides: TGTGCCAGCAGCCTCGAGGACAGGGGTCTCGAGTATGGCTACACCTTC. Its protein product is CASSLEDRGLEYGYTF.

The rearrangement joins TRBV6-2 or TRBV6-3 to TRBJ2-7, with a possible D match to TRBD2 (6 bases). CDR1 is MNHEY and CDR2 is SVGEGT in the germline V gene. There are 16 residues in the CDR3. The ends were cut back, 0 bases at V and 0 bases at J, with 12 bases in the middle. The CDR3 here is CASSYSSGLDSYEQYF. DNA of the CDR3: TGTGCCAGCAGTTACTCGAGCGGGCTCGACTCCTACGAGCAGTACTTC.

This rearrangement joins TRBV7-9 to TRBJ1-1; 8 nucleotides line up with TRBD1. The CDR3 is made up of 13 amino acids. Per germline, CDR1 SEHNR and CDR2 FQNEAQ (reference sequence). Germline trimming cut 3 bases from V and 8 bases from J; bases unmatched to any gene: 5. The CDR3 nucleotides read TGTGCCAGCAGCTTCTCGGGACAGGTCGAAGCTTTCTTT. Its protein product is CASSFSGQVEAFF. The whole variable domain, remainder taken from reference TRBV7-9 and TRBJ1-1, is DTGVSQNPRHKITKRGQNVTFRCDPISEHNRLYWYRQTLGQGPEFLTYFQNEAQLEKSRLLSDRFSAERPKGSFSTLEIQRTEQGDSAMYLCASSFSGQVEAFFGQGTRLTVV.

CDR3 protein: CASSIDGGRNTQYF. The CDR3 DNA sequence: TGTGCCAGTAGTATAGATGGGGGCAGGAATACGCAGTATTTT. The J gene is TRBJ2-3, the V gene TRBV19; D may be TRBD1 (6 bases). Germline V lookup: CDR1 LNHDA, CDR2 SQIVND (reference sequence). The V end was cut by 0 bases, the J end by 7 bases, with 11 bases between. The CDR3 consists of 14 residues.

This sequence joins TRBV3-1 (or the pseudogene TRBV3-2) and TRBJ2-7, with 8 positions matching TRBD2. Losses at the gene ends were 4 bases for V and 9 bases for J; bases not matched to a gene: 2. Germline CDR1 LGHDT, CDR2 YNNKEL (reference sequence). The CDR3 contains 11 residues. The CDR3, as DNA: TGTGCCAGCAGCCGAGCGGGGGTGCAGTACTTC. It specifies CASSRAGVQYF.

The rearrangement links TRBV28 to TRBJ1-6; 8 bases align to TRBD1. CDR3 length: 16 residues. The V gene's germline CDR1 is MDHEN and CDR2 SYDVKM. After removal of 4 bases from V and 6 bases from J, the junction contained 8 bases not matched to a gene. CDR3: CASSSGQASGNSPLHF. The CDR3 coding sequence is TGTGCCAGCAGTTCGGGACAGGCTTCGGGTAATTCACCCCTCCACTTT.

The genes are TRBV6-6 and TRBJ2-3; D is perhaps TRBD2 (5 bases). CDR3 length: 16 residues. V was clipped by 5 bases and J by 4 bases, with 19 bases between them. Germline V lookup: CDR1 MNHNY, CDR2 SVGAGI (reference sequence). The CDR3 spells CASSRRSSIGADTQYF. In nucleotides, the CDR3 is TGTGCCAGCAGTCGCAGATCGAGTATCGGGGCAGATACGCAGTATTTT.

V usage is TRBV5-1 and J usage is TRBJ2-1; the match to TRBD2 covers 14 bases. Germline CDR1 reads SGHRS; CDR2 reads YFSETQ. The CDR3 totals 17 residues. J lost 2 bases, V lost 3 bases, and 4 bases had no gene match. The CDR3 DNA follows: TGCGCCAGCAGCTCGACTAGCGGGGGGGATCCCTACAATGAGCAGTTCTTC. It yields the protein CASSSTSGGDPYNEQFF.

CDR3 nucleotides: TGTGCCAGCAGCCCACTTCAGGGGAACACTGAAGCTTTCTTT. This encodes CASSPLQGNTEAFF. The chain carries TRBV9 and TRBJ1-1, with D maybe TRBD1 (5 bases). V shed 4 bases and J shed 1 base, with 11 bases lying between them. CDR3 size: 14 residues. CDR1 and CDR2 from the germline V gene are SGDLS and YYNGEE.

The chain has TRBV29-1 and TRBJ1-1; 7 nucleotides line up with TRBD1. Germline CDR1 SQVTM, CDR2 ANQGSEA. V lost 4 bases and J lost 5; bases outside the gene matches: 10. The CDR3 is 14 amino acids. CDR3: CSVARGQSNTEAFF. CDR3 sequence (DNA): TGCAGCGTTGCAAGGGGACAGTCAAATACTGAAGCTTTCTTT.

The CDR3 here is CASSQGDSGYTF. The CDR3 DNA is TGTGCCAGCAGCCAAGGAGACAGTGGCTACACCTTC. The chain links TRBV3-1 (or the pseudogene TRBV3-2) to TRBJ1-2; weak D call: TRBD1 (5 bases). The CDR3 loop spans 12 amino acids. V was pared by 1 base and J by 7 bases, with 7 bases between. Germline CDR1 reads LGHDT; CDR2 reads YNNKEL (reference sequence).

V gene TRBV20-1 combines with J gene TRBJ1-6, with D tentatively TRBD1 (5 bases). The CDR3 contains 13 residues. Trimming removed 3 bases from V and 7 bases from J, with 10 bases in between. CDR1 is DFQATT, CDR2 SNEGSKA, per germline (reference sequence). Here the CDR3 reads CSASGAGNSPLHF. DNA of the CDR3: TGCAGTGCTAGTGGGGCAGGGAATTCACCCCTCCACTTT.

V usage is TRBV18 and J usage is TRBJ1-6; D gene ambiguous. Germline assignment: CDR1 KGHSH and CDR2 LQKENI. The CDR3 is 15 amino acids. The V and J ends lost 2 bases and 3 bases respectively, with 8 bases between them. The CDR3 reads CASSPSTDYNSPLHF. Written as DNA, the CDR3 is TGTGCCAGCTCACCATCAACAGACTATAATTCACCCCTCCACTTT.

The CDR3 here is CASSKSRQSISRETQYF. Written as DNA, the CDR3 is TGTGCCAGCAGCAAGAGCAGACAGTCGATATCCCGAGAGACCCAGTACTTC. The chain recombines TRBV14 with TRBJ2-5; a possible D gene is TRBD1 (5 bases). The ends were cut back, 5 bases at V and 4 bases at J, with 23 bases in the middle. Looked up from germline, CDR1 is SGHDN and CDR2 is FVKESK. The CDR3 runs 17 residues.

This chain connects TRBV11-2 to TRBJ1-4, with TRBD1 identical over 7 bases. J was trimmed by 11 bases and V by 2 bases; bases with no gene match: 8. CDR1 is SGHAT and CDR2 is FQNNGV in the germline V gene. CDR3 length equals 14 residues. For the CDR3, the DNA is TGTGCCAGCAGCTTATGGTCAGGGGGTGGGAAACTGTTTTTT. Translation gives CASSLWSGGGKLFF.

V is TRBV7-7 and J is TRBJ2-5, with 11 positions matching TRBD2. V gave up 5 bases and J gave up 2 bases; unmatched junction bases: 7. Germline assignment: CDR1 SSHAT and CDR2 FNYEAQ (reference sequence). The CDR3 covers 16 residues. The CDR3 nucleotides are TGTGCCAGCAGCCTCAGACTAGCGGGGATACAAGAGACCCAGTACTTC. It specifies CASSLRLAGIQETQYF. The whole variable domain, filled in from reference TRBV7-7 and TRBJ2-5, reads GAGVSQSPRYKVTKRGQDVTLRCDPISSHATLYWYQQALGQGPEFLTYFNYEAQPDKSGLPSDRFSAERPEGSISTLTIQRTEQRDSAMYRCASSLRLAGIQETQYFGPGTRLLVL.

The chain's CDR3 is CASSPAGRGETQYF. The CDR3 DNA reads TGTGCCAGCAGCCCAGCGGGGAGAGGGGAGACCCAGTACTTC. V gene TRBV3-1 (or the pseudogene TRBV3-2) combines with J gene TRBJ2-5; the match to TRBD2 covers 7 bases. Germline V gives CDR1 LGHDT, CDR2 YNNKEL (reference sequence). This CDR3 is built from 14 residues. J gave up 5 bases and V 4 bases, and 7 bases lay outside the gene matches.

V is TRBV9 and J is TRBJ1-6, with TRBD1 matching 9 bases. There are 17 residues in the CDR3. V shed 0 bases and J 9 bases; nucleotides not matched to a gene: 10. In germline, CDR1 is SGDLS, CDR2 YYNGEE. CDR3 sequence: CASSVASLGQGSSPLHF. CDR3 bases: TGTGCCAGCAGCGTAGCTTCCCTCGGACAGGGGAGTTCACCCCTCCACTTT.

The chain combines TRBV6-5 with TRBJ1-3, with TRBD1 matching over 7 bases. Germline CDR1 and CDR2: MNHEY and SVGAGI. This CDR3 comprises 14 residues. Trimming at V came to 3 bases and at J to 4 bases, leaving 3 bases not matched to a gene. In DNA form, the CDR3 reads TGTGCCAGCAGTTATGCGGACAGGGGAAACACCATATATTTT. Translated, it gives CASSYADRGNTIYF.